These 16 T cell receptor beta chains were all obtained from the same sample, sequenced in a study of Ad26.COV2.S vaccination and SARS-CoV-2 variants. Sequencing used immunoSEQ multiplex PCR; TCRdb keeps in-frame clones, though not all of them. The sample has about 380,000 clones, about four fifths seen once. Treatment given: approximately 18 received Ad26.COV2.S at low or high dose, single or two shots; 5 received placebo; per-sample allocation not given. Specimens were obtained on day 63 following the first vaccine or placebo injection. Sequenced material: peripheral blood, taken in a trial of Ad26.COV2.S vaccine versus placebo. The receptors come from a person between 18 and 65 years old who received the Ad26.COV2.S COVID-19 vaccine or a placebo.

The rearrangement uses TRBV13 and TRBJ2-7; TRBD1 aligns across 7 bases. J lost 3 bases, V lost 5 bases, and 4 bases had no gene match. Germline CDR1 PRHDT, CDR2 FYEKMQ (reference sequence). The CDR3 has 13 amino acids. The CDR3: CASSLRDSYEQYF. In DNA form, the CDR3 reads TGTGCCAGCAGCCTCCGGGACAGCTACGAGCAGTACTTC.

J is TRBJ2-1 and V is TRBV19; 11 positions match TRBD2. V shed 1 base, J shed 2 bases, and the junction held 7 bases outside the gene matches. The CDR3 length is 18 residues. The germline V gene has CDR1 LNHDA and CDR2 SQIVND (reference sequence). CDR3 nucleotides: TGTGCCAGTAGTATAGGGGGTAGCGGGAGGGCGGCCTACAATGAGCAGTTCTTC. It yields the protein CASSIGGSGRAAYNEQFF. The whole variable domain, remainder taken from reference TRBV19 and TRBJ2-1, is DGGITQSPKYLFRKEGQNVTLSCEQNLNHDAMYWYRQDPGQGLRLIYYSQIVNDFQKGDIAEGYSVSREKKESFPLTVTSAQKNPTAFYLCASSIGGSGRAAYNEQFFGPGTRLTVL.

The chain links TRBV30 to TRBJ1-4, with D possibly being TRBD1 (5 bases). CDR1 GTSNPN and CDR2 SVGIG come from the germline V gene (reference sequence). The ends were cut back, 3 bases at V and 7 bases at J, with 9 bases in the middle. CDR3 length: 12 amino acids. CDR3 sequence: CAWSRQSEKLFF. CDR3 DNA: TGTGCCTGGAGCAGACAGTCTGAAAAACTGTTTTTT.

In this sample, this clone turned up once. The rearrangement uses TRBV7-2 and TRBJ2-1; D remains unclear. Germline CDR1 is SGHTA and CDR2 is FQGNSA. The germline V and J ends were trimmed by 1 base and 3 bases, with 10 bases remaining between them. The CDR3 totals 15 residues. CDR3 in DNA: TGTGCCAGCAGCTTAGTATTAGCCGACTACAATGAGCAGTTCTTC. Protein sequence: CASSLVLADYNEQFF.

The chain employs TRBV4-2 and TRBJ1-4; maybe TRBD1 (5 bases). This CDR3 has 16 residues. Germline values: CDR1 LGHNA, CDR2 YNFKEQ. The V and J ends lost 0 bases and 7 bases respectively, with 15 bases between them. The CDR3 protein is CASSQDPTGEGEKLFF. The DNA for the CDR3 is TGTGCCAGCAGCCAAGACCCGACGGGGGAGGGTGAAAAACTGTTTTTT.

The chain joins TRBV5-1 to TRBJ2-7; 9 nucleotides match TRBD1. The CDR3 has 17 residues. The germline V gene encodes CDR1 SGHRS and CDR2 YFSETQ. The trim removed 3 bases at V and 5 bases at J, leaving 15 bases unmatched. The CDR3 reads CASSSEVPRDRVNEQYF. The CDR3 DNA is TGCGCCAGCAGCTCTGAGGTGCCCAGGGACAGGGTAAACGAGCAGTACTTC.

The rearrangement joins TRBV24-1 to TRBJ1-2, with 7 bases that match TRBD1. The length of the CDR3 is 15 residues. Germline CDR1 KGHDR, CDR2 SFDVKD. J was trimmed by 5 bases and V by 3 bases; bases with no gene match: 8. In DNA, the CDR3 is TGTGCCACCAGTGATCCCGGCGGGACAGCATATGGCTACACCTTC. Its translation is CATSDPGGTAYGYTF.

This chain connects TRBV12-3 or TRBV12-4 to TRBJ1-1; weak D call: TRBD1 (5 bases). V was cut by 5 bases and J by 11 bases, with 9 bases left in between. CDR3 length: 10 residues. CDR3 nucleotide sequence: TGTGCCAGCAGTCGGGGGAACGCTTTCTTT. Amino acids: CASSRGNAFF.

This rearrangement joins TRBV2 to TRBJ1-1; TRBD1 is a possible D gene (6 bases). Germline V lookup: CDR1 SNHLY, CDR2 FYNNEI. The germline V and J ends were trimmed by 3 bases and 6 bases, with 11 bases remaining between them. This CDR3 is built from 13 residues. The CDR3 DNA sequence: TGTGCCAGCAGTGATGGCAGGGGATCTGAAGCTTTCTTT. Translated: CASSDGRGSEAFF.

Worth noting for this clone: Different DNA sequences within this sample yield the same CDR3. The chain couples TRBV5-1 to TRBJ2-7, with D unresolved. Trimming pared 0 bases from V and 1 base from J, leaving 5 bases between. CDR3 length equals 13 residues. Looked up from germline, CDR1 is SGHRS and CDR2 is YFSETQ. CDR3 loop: CASSLEVSYEQYF. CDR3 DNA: TGCGCCAGCAGCTTGGAGGTATCCTACGAGCAGTACTTC.

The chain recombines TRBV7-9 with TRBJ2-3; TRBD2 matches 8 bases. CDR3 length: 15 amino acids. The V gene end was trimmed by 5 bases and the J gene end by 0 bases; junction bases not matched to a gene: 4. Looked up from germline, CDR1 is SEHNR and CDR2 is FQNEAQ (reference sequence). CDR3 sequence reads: CASSPLADSTDTQYF. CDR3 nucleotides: TGTGCCAGCAGCCCACTAGCGGATAGCACAGATACGCAGTATTTT.

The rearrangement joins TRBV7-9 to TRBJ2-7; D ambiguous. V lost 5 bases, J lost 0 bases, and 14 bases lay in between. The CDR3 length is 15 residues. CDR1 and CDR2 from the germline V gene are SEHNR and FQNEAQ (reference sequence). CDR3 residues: CASSPGRAGSYEQYF. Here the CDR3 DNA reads TGTGCCAGCAGCCCAGGTCGAGCCGGCTCCTACGAGCAGTACTTC.

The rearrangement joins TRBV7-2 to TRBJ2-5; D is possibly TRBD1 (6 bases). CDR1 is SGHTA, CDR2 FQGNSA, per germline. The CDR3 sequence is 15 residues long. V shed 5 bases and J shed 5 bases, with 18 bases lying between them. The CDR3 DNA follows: TGTGCCAGCAGCCCCCGGCCAGGGGTGGGCGAGACCCAGTACTTC. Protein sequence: CASSPRPGVGETQYF.

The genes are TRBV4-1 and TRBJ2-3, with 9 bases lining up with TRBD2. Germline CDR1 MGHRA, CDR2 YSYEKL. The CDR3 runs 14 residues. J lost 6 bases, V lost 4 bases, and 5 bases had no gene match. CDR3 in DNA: TGCGCCAGCAGCCTGAGGACTAGCGCCGATACGCAGTATTTT. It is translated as CASSLRTSADTQYF.

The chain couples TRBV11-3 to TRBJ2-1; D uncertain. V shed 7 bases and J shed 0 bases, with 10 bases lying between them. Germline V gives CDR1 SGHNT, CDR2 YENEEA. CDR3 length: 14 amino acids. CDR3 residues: CASKPKSSYNEQFF. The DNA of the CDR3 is TGTGCCAGCAAACCCAAGAGCTCCTACAATGAGCAGTTCTTC.

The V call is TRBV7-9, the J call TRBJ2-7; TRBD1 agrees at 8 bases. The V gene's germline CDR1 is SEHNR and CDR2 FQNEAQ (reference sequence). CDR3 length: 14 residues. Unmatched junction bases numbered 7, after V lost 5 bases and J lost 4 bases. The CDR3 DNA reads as TGTGCCAGCAGCCCCAACAGGGGGTTATACGAGCAGTACTTC. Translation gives CASSPNRGLYEQYF.